This record covers a single T cell receptor beta chain. Its antigen is currently unknown. Unmatched junction bases numbered 2, after V lost 2 bases and J lost 3 bases. The CDR3 spans 13 residues. Germline CDR1 reads SQVTM; CDR2 reads ANQGSEA. TCRdb independently ran MiXCR on the reads; one entry per CDR3 protein. The sample consists of more than 350,000 distinct CDR3 sequences, roughly 30% of them appearing once. This entry belongs to a study of T cell repertoires in cytomegalovirus infection. At the level of the study: It can be stated that public TCR beta signatures indicated CMV infection as well as a matching HLA type. General study findings and limits: Cumulative frequency of public TCR beta families picked out carriers of CMV plus the relevant HLA. Dominating the ex vivo response were TCR beta clonotypes that were CMV-specific and HLA-C-restricted.

V and J are TRBV29-1 and TRBJ2-7; 9 bases are a match to TRBD2. This sequence originates from a human donor in good health (CMV status not recorded). Some clones in this sample may be carry-over from other donors' samples. Sequencing was done on a sample of PBMCs. In DNA, the CDR3 is TGCAGCGTTGAACTAGCGGGACTCTACGAGCAGTACTTC. Protein: CSVELAGLYEQYF.